This T cell receptor beta chain is from a study of blood T cell repertoires in COVID-19. Study-level background: The cDNA or gDNA used as material had been derived from T cells, B-cell-depleted T cells, or PBMCs.

This clone has a handful of counts. Sequencing was performed with immunoSEQ multiplex PCR; in TCRdb, only in-frame clones are kept and a portion is missing. The sample has 200,000 to 250,000 clones, 80% to 90% seen once. With 5 bases removed from V and 7 bases from J, the gap between germline ends came to 27 bases. The germline V gene encodes CDR1 SGHVS and CDR2 FNYEAQ. CDR3 length: 18 amino acids. The chain links TRBV7-6 to TRBJ2-1; D uncertain. The receptor comes from a woman aged 35 to 49 with acute COVID-19. The sequenced material came from PBMCs or T cells enriched from blood (not recorded which). In nucleotides, the CDR3 is TGTGCCAGCAGCCCTCTCTCCCCCCTGGCAAAGAGAGGTAATGAGCAGTTCTTC. Its protein is CASSPLSPLAKRGNEQFF. Combining the CDR3 with reference TRBV7-6 and TRBJ2-1 gives the whole variable domain GAGVSQSPRYKVTKRGQDVALRCDPISGHVSLYWYRQALGQGPEFLTYFNYEAQQDKSGLPNDRFSAERPEGSISTLTIQRTEQRDSAMYRCASSPLSPLAKRGNEQFFGPGTRLTVL.